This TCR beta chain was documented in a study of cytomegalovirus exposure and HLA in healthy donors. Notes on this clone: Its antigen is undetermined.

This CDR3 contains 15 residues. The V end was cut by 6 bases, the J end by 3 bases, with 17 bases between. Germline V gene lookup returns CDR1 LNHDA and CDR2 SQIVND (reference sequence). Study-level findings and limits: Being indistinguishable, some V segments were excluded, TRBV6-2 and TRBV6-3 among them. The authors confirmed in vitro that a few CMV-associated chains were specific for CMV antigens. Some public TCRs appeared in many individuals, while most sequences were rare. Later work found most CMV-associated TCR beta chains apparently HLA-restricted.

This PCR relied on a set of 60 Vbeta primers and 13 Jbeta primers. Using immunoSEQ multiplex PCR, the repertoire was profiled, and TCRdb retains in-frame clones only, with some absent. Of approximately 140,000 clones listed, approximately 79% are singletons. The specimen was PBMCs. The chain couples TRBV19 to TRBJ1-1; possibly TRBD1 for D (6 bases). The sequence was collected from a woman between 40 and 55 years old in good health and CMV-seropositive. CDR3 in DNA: TGTGCCAGTAGCACTCCTCGGGGGGCGGACACTGAAGCTTTCTTT. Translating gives CASSTPRGADTEAFF.